This is a list of T cell receptor beta chains from one sample in a study of blood T cell repertoires in COVID-19. Assay: immunoSEQ multiplex PCR; the TCRdb copy retains only in-frame clones and omits some. The table lists some 210,000 clones, roughly nine tenths of them singletons, with about 1.3% in the top ten. What was sequenced was peripheral blood. These receptors were obtained from a man aged 30 to 45 with acute or convalescent COVID-19. The CDR3 runs from the conserved cysteine through the conserved F or W. The D gene is left open where the match is weak. Clone size appears in some rows only: once, few, many, or a class for an expanded clone.

abundance	d_gene	j_gene	v_gene	CDR3nt	CDR3aa
-	-	TRBJ2-5	TRBV21-1	TGTGCCAGCAGCAAGAGGTTCTTGGACAGGGTTTCCCAAGAGACCCAGTACTTC	CASSKRFLDRVSQETQYF
-	-	TRBJ1-2	TRBV11-2	TGTGCCAGCACGAAAAGAGTACGAGGAAGCTACACCTTC	CASTKRVRGSYTF
-	-	TRBJ1-3	TRBV2	TGTGCCAGCAAATTGCAGGGCTCTGGAAACACCATATATTTT	CASKLQGSGNTIYF
once	TRBD1	TRBJ2-7	TRBV7-9	TGTGCCAGCAGCTTGAAACAGGGGGACGAGCAGTACTTC	CASSLKQGDEQYF
-	-	TRBJ1-5	TRBV11-2	TGTGCCAGCAGCTTAGGTGGTGGCGGCCATAGCAATCAGCCCCAGCATTTT	CASSLGGGGHSNQPQHF
once	-	TRBJ1-1	TRBV28	TGTGCCAGCAGTGATCCCGGGACTCAGACTGAAGCTTTCTTT	CASSDPGTQTEAFF
once	TRBD2	TRBJ2-3	TRBV10-3	TGTGCCATCAGTGAAACGGGGGGATTTAGCGATACGCAGTATTTT	CAISETGGFSDTQYF
-	TRBD2	TRBJ2-1	TRBV5-1	TGCGCCAGCTACCTAGCGGACTACAATGAGCAGTTCTTC	CASYLADYNEQFF
-	TRBD1	TRBJ1-4	TRBV28	TGTGCCAGCAGAGGGACAGGGGGCGAAAAACTGTTTTTT	CASRGTGGEKLFF
once	TRBD2	TRBJ2-7	TRBV27	TGTGCCAGCAGTTTACCGGGACTAGCGGGAGGGCCCCACGAGCAGTACTTC	CASSLPGLAGGPHEQYF
-	-	TRBJ1-2	TRBV28	TGTGCCAGCAGTTTACTTCAACCTGGACTCCTAGGGGGCTACACCTTC	CASSLLQPGLLGGYTF